This TCR beta chain derives from a study of cytomegalovirus exposure and HLA in healthy donors. Overall study findings and caveats: Later findings reportedly placed an Asian-associated ancestry cluster below the approximately 670-donor mean for N-insertions. Certain indistinguishable V segments, among them TRBV6-2 and TRBV6-3, were excluded.

13 Jbeta primers and 60 Vbeta primers were used for the PCR. Assay used: immunoSEQ multiplex PCR; TCRdb lists only in-frame clones, some missing. This sample has 160,000 or so clones; around 77% occur once, and the top ten carry around 1.5%. The CDR3 is made up of 16 amino acids. V was pared by 6 bases and J by 1 base, with 9 bases of the junction left unmatched. Germline V gene lookup returns CDR1 MNHEY and CDR2 SMNVEV (reference sequence). For this clone: Its antigen is unknown.

The J gene is TRBJ2-7, the V gene TRBV27, with 10 bases fitting TRBD2. The sequence was obtained from a man aged 35 to 55 in good health and CMV-seronegative. Material: PBMCs. The DNA for the CDR3 is TGTGCCAGCAGCCGAATAACTAGCGGGAATTCCTACGAGCAGTACGTC. Its translation is CASSRITSGNSYEQYV.